The entry below gives a single TCR beta chain sequence along with its context. The antigen is undetermined. The record originates from a study of chemoradiotherapy in HPV16-positive cancers. Across the study: Candidate HPV-specific clones and shared TCR motifs came from a couple of HPV16-positive patients. Findings and limits, study-wide: Only two HPV16-positive patients supplied the functional HPV-specificity definition. For HPV16-positive patients, expanding HPV-responsive T cells associated with longer recurrence-free survival.

This CDR3 has 14 residues. Looked up from germline, CDR1 is SGDLS and CDR2 is YYNGEE. The ends lost 3 bases at V and 5 bases at J; junction bases unmatched: 3. Method: immunoSEQ multiplex PCR; TCRdb's copy keeps in-frame clones and lacks some. The sample consists of under 50,000 clones, 65% to 80% of them appearing once. Repertoires were sampled repeatedly during chemoradiotherapy. V gene TRBV9 combines with J gene TRBJ2-5, with 11 bases that match TRBD2. The specimen was blood, collected from a patient who underwent chemoradiotherapy. This receptor was taken from a human donor with HPV-associated anogenital cancer. CDR3 sequence (DNA): TGTGCCAGCAGCGCTACTAGCGGGGGCGAGACCCAGTACTTC. Encoded protein: CASSATSGGETQYF.